A selection of T cell receptor beta chains follows, all from one sample in a study of T cell responses to AZD1222 COVID-19 vaccine. Measured with immunoSEQ multiplex PCR; TCRdb has only the in-frame clones, and not every one. The sample lists 75,000 to 100,000 clones; 89% were seen once. The sample in question was peripheral blood, obtained on day 0 of AZD1222 vaccination. The receptors shown here come from an adult in good health. Each CDR3 is given with its conserved first and last residue. A D gene is named only where the DNA matches it firmly.

d_call j_call v_call cdr3_nt cdr3_aa
TRBD2 TRBJ2-5 TRBV30 TGTGCCTGGACTAGCGGGGGTGAGACCCAGTACTTC CAWTSGGETQYF
TRBD2 TRBJ2-3 TRBV6-2/TRBV6-3 TGTGCCAGCAGTTACCTGGGACTAGCGTCAGATACGCAGTATTTT CASSYLGLASDTQYF
. TRBJ2-7 TRBV4-1 TGCGCCAGCAGCCGAGACGGTGCGGGGATCGAGCAGTACTTC CASSRDGAGIEQYF
. TRBJ1-6 TRBV6-1 TGTGCCAGCAGTGAATCCTATAATTCACCCCTCCACTTT CASSESYNSPLHF
. TRBJ1-2 TRBV5-1 TGCGCCAGCAGCTCTATTTATGGCTACACCTTC CASSSIYGYTF
. TRBJ2-5 TRBV1 TGCACCAGCAGCCAAGTGGATGTGCAGTACTTC CTSSQVDVQYF
. TRBJ1-5 TRBV19 TGTGCCAGCCAGACAAATAATCAGCCCCAGCATTTT CASQTNNQPQHF
. TRBJ1-2 TRBV9 TGTGCCAGCAGCGTTTCAGGGGTTGATGGCTACACCTTC CASSVSGVDGYTF
. TRBJ1-5 TRBV5-1 TGCGCCAGCAGTTTCGAGGGGCTATTTGGTCAGCCCCAGCATTTT CASSFEGLFGQPQHF
. TRBJ1-2 TRBV11-2 TGTGCCAGCAGCTTAGGGATGGGCAATGGCTACACCTTC CASSLGMGNGYTF
. TRBJ1-2 TRBV4-3 TGCGCCAGCAGCCACCCTAGGGACTCTGGCTACACCTTC CASSHPRDSGYTF